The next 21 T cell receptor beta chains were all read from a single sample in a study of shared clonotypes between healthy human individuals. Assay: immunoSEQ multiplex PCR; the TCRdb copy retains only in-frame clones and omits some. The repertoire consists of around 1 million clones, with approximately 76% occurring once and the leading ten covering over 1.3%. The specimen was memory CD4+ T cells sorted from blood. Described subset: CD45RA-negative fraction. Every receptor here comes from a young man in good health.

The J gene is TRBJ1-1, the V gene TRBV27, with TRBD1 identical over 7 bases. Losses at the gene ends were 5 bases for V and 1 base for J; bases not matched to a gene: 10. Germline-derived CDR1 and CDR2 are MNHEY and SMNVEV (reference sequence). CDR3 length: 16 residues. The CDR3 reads CASSLRPDRRNTEAFF. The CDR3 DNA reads TGTGCCAGCAGTCTGCGTCCGGACAGGCGGAACACTGAAGCTTTCTTT.

The CDR3 bases are TGTGCCTGGACAGGGCTGGGGGAGACCCAGTACTTC. Protein product: CAWTGLGETQYF. The J gene is TRBJ2-5, the V gene TRBV30; D might be TRBD1 (5 bases). V was clipped by 4 bases and J by 5 bases, with 11 bases between them. Germline CDR1 GTSNPN, CDR2 SVGIG (reference sequence). The CDR3 sequence is 12 residues long.

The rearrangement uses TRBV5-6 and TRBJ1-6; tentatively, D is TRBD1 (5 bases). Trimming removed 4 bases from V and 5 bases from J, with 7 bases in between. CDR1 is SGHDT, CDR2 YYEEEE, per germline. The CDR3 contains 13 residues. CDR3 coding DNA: TGTGCCAGCAGCGGCAGGGATAATTCACCCCTCCACTTT. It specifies CASSGRDNSPLHF. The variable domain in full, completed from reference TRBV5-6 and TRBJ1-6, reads DAGVTQSPTHLIKTRGQQVTLRCSPKSGHDTVSWYQQALGQGPQFIFQYYEEEERQRGNFPDRFSGHQFPNYSSELNVNALLLGDSALYLCASSGRDNSPLHFGNGTRLTVT.

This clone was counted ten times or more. CDR3 sequence: CASSGQSSNQPQHF. The CDR3 DNA follows: TGTGCCAGCAGTGGACAGTCTAGCAATCAGCCCCAGCATTTT. The genes are TRBV2 and TRBJ1-5; D possibly corresponds to TRBD1 (5 bases). The length of the CDR3 is 14 residues. Germline V gives CDR1 SNHLY, CDR2 FYNNEI. V was cut by 4 bases and J by 0 bases, with 7 bases left in between.

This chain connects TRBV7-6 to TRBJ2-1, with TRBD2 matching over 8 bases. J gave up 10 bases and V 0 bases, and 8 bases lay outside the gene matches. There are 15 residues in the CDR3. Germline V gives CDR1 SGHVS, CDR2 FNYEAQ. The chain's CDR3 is CASSLASSGSFEQFF. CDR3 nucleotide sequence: TGTGCCAGCAGCTTAGCCAGCAGCGGGAGCTTCGAGCAGTTCTTC.

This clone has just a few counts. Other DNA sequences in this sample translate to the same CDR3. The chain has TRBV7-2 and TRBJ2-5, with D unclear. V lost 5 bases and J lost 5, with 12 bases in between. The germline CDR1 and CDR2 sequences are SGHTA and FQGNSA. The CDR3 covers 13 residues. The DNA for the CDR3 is TGTGCCAGCAGCCCAGGCGGTCGGGAGACCCAGTACTTC. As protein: CASSPGGRETQYF. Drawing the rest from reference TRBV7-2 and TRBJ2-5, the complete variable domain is GAGVSQSPSNKVTEKGKDVELRCDPISGHTALYWYRQSLGQGLEFLIYFQGNSAPDKSGLPSDRFSAERTGGSVSTLTIQRTQQEDSAVYLCASSPGGRETQYFGPGTRLLVL.

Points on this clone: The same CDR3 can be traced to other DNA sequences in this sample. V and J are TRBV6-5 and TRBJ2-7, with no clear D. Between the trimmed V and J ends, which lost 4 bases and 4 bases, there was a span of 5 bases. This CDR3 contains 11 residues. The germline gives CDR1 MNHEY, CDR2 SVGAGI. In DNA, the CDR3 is TGTGCCAGCAGTTCTTTATACGAGCAGTACTTC. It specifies CASSSLYEQYF.

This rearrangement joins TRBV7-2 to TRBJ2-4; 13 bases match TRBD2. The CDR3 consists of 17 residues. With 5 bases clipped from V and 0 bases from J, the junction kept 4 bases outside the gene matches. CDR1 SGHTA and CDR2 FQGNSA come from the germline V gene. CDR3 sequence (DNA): TGTGCCAGCAGCGTAGGGACTAGCGGGACAGCCAAAAACATTCAGTACTTC. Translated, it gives CASSVGTSGTAKNIQYF.

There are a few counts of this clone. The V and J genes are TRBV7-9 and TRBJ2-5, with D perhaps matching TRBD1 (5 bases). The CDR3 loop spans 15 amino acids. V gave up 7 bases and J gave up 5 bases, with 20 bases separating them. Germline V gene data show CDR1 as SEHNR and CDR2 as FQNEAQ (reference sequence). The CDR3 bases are TGTGCCAGCACCCCCTCGCAGGGTCAAATGGAGACCCAGTACTTC. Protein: CASTPSQGQMETQYF. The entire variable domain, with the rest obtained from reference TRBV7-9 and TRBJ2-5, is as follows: DTGVSQNPRHKITKRGQNVTFRCDPISEHNRLYWYRQTLGQGPEFLTYFQNEAQLEKSRLLSDRFSAERPKGSFSTLEIQRTEQGDSAMYLCASTPSQGQMETQYFGPGTRLLVL.

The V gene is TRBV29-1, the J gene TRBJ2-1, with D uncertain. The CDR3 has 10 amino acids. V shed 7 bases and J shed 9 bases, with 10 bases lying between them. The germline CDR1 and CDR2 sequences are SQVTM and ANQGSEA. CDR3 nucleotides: TGCAGCGGGGGTTTTGGTGAGCAGTTCTTC. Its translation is CSGGFGEQFF.

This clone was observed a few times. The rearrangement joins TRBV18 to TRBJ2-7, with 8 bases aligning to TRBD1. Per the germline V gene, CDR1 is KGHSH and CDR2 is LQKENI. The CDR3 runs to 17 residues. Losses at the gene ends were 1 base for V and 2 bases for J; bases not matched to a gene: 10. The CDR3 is CASSPQPRGQVPYEQYF. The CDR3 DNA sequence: TGTGCCAGCTCACCACAACCCCGGGGACAGGTTCCCTACGAGCAGTACTTC.

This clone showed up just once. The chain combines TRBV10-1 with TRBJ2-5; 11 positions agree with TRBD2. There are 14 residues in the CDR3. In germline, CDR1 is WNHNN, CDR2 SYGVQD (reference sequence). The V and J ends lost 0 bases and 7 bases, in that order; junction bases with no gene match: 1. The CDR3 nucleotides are TGCGCCAGCAGTGAGTCGCTAGCGGGAGGGACCCAGTACTTC. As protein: CASSESLAGGTQYF.

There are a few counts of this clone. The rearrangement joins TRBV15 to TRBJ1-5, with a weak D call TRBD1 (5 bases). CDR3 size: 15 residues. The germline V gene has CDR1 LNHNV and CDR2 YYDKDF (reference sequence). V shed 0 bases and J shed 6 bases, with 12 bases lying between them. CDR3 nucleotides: TGTGCCACCAGCAGAGAATGGGGGGTTGGTCAGCCCCAGCATTTT. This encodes CATSREWGVGQPQHF.

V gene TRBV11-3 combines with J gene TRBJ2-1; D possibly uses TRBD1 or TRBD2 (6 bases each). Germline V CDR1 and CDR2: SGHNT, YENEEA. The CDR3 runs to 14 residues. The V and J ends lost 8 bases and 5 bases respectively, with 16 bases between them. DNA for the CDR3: TGTGCCAGCCAGGAGGGGGGAGTAAACAATGAGCAGTTCTTC. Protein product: CASQEGGVNNEQFF.

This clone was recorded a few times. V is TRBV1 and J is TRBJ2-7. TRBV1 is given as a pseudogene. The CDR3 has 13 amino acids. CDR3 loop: CTEIVGVCHEQYF. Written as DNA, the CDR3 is TGCACCGAAATCGTGGGGGTTTGCCACGAGCAGTACTTC.

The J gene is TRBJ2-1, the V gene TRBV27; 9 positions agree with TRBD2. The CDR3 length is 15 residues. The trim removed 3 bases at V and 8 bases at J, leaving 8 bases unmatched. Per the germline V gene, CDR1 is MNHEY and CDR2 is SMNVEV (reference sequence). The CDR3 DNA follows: TGTGCCAGCAGTTTGACTAGCGGAGCTTGGGATGAGCAGTTCTTC. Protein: CASSLTSGAWDEQFF.

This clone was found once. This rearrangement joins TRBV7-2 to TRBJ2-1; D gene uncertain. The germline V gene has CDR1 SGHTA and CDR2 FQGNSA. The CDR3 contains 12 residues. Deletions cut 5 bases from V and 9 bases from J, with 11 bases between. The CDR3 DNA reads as TGTGCCAGCAGCCCCCCAGGCCGTGAGCAGTTCTTC. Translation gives CASSPPGREQFF.

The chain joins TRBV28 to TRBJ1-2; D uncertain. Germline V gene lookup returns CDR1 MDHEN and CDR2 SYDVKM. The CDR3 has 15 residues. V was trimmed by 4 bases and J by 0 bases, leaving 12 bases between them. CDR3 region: CASSSQIPANYGYTF. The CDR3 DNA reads TGTGCCAGCAGTTCCCAAATACCCGCTAACTATGGCTACACCTTC.

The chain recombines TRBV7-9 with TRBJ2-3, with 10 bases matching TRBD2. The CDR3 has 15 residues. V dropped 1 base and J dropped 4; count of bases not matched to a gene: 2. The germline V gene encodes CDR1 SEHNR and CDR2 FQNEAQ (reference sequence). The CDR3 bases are TGTGCCAGCAGCTTAGGAGCGGGGGGGCCAGATACGCAGTATTTT. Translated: CASSLGAGGPDTQYF.

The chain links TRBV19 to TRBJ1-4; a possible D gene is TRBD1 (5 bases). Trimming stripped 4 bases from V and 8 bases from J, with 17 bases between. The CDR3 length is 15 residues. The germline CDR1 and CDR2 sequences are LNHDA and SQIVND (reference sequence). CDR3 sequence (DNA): TGTGCCAGTAGTAAGAGTCAGGGAACGTCGGAAAAACTGTTTTTT. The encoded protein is CASSKSQGTSEKLFF. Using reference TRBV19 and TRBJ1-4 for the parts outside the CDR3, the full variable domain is DGGITQSPKYLFRKEGQNVTLSCEQNLNHDAMYWYRQDPGQGLRLIYYSQIVNDFQKGDIAEGYSVSREKKESFPLTVTSAQKNPTAFYLCASSKSQGTSEKLFFGSGTQLSVL.

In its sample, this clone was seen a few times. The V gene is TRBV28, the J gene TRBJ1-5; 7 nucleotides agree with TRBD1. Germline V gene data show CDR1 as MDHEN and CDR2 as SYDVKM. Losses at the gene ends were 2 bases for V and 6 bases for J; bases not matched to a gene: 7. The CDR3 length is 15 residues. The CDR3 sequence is CASSLKMPGGQPQHF. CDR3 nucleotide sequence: TGTGCCAGCAGTTTAAAGATGCCAGGGGGTCAGCCCCAGCATTTT.